This T cell receptor (beta chain) was captured by sequencing in a study of blood T cell repertoires in COVID-19. Data came from immunoSEQ multiplex PCR; TCRdb stores just in-frame clones and leaves some out. The repertoire holds 250,000 to 300,000 clones, approximately 88% seen once, with 10% in the top ten. Trimming stripped 1 base from V and 7 bases from J, with 13 bases between. CDR3 size: 14 residues. Germline lookup yields CDR1 LGHDT and CDR2 YNNKEL (reference sequence). The chain has TRBV3-1 (or the pseudogene TRBV3-2) and TRBJ1-2; D perhaps matches TRBD1 (5 bases). This receptor was taken from a woman between 65 and 79 years old with COVID-19, enrolled during active disease. Source material: peripheral blood. DNA of the CDR3: TGTGCCAGCAGCCAAGCTGTCAGGGATTTTGGCTACACCTTC. Residues: CASSQAVRDFGYTF.